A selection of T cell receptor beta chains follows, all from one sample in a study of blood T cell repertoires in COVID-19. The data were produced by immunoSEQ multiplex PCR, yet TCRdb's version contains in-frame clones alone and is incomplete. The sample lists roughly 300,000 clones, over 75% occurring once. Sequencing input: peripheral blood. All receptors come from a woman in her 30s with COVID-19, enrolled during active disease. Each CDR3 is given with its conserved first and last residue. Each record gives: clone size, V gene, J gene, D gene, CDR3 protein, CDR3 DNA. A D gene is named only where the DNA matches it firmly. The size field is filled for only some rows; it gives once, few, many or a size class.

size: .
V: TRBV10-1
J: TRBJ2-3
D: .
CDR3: CASSWTNTDTQYF
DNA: TGCGCCAGCAGTTGGACAAACACAGATACGCAGTATTTT

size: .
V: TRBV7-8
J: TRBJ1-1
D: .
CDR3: CASSIYRNTEAFF
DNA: TGTGCCAGCAGCATCTACAGGAACACTGAAGCTTTCTTT

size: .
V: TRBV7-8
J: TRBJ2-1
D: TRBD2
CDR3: CASSSNQAGTSGIQQFF
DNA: TGTGCCAGCAGCTCGAACCAAGCAGGGACTAGCGGGATACAGCAGTTCTTC

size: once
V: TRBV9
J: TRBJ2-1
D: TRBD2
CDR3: CASSTGTSGSISEQFF
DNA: TGTGCCAGCAGCACGGGGACTAGCGGGTCCATATCTGAGCAGTTCTTC

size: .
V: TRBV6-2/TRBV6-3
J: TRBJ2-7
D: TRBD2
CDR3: CASSYELAGAYYEQYF
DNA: TGTGCCAGCAGTTACGAGCTAGCGGGAGCCTACTACGAGCAGTACTTC

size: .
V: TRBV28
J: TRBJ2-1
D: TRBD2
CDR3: CASSSTGTSGRVEQFF
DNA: TGTGCCAGCAGTTCCACCGGGACTAGCGGGAGGGTAGAGCAGTTCTTC

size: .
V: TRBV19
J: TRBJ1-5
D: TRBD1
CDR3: CASSGTGGARQPQHF
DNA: TGTGCCAGTAGCGGTACAGGGGGCGCGCGACAGCCCCAGCATTTT

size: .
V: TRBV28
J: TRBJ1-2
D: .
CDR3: CASSYGLGYGYTF
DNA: TGTGCCAGCAGTTACGGACTAGGCTATGGCTACACCTTC

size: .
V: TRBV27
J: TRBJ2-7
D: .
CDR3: CASSLRIAREQYF
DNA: TGTGCCAGCAGTTTACGGATAGCACGGGAGCAGTACTTC

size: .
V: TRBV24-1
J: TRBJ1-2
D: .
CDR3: CATSDRTANYGYTF
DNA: TGTGCCACCAGTGATCGGACAGCTAACTATGGCTACACCTTC

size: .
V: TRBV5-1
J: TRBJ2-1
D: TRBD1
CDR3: CASSEKGTGSYNEQFF
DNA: TGCGCCAGCAGCGAAAAGGGGACAGGGTCCTACAATGAGCAGTTCTTC

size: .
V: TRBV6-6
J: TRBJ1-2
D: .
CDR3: CASSYSQGNYGYTF
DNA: TGTGCCAGCAGTTACAGTCAGGGTAACTATGGCTACACCTTC

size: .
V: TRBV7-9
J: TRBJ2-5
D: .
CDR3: CASSRDSQETQYF
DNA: TGTGCCAGCAGCCGGGACTCGCAAGAGACCCAGTACTTC

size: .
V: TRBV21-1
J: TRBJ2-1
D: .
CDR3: CASSKGLAGDEFF
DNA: TGTGCCAGCAGCAAAGGACTAGCGGGAGATGAGTTCTTC

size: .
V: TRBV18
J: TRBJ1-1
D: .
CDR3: CASSPHSGAEAFF
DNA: TGTGCCAGCTCACCCCACTCGGGGGCTGAAGCTTTCTTT

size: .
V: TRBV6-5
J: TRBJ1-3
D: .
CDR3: CATFAARGYGNTIYF
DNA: TGTGCCACATTTGCCGCCAGGGGATATGGAAACACCATATATTTT

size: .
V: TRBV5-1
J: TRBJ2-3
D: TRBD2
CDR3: CASSQRGGGPTDTQYF
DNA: TGCGCCAGCAGCCAGCGGGGCGGGGGACCTACAGATACGCAGTATTTT

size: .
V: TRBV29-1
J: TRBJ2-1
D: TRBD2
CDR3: CSARGTSGSYNEQFF
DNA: TGCAGCGCCCGAGGGACTAGCGGGTCCTACAATGAGCAGTTCTTC

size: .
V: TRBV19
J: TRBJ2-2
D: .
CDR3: CASSIGRDGELFF
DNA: TGTGCCAGTAGTATTGGCCGGGACGGGGAGCTGTTTTTT

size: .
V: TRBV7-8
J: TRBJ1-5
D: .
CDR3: CASSFSAGANQPQHF
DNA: TGTGCCAGCAGCTTCTCGGCAGGGGCCAATCAGCCCCAGCATTTT

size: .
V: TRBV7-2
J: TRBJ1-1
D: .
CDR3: CASSLEPPDTAFF
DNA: TGTGCCAGCAGCTTAGAACCACCCGACACAGCTTTCTTT

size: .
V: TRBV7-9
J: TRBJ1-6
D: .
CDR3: CASSSGLRESPLHF
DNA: TGTGCCAGCAGCTCGGGCCTGCGGGAGTCACCCCTCCACTTT

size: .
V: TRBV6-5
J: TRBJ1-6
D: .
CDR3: CASRQAQGSPLHF
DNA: TGTGCCAGCCGACAGGCCCAAGGTTCACCCCTCCACTTT

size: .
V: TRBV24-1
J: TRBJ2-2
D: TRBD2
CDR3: CATSYSGGNTGELFF
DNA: TGTGCCACCTCGTACTCGGGAGGGAACACCGGGGAGCTGTTTTTT

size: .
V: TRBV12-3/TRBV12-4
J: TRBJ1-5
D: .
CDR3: CANLEGTNQPQHF
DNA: TGTGCCAACCTCGAGGGAACCAATCAGCCCCAGCATTTT

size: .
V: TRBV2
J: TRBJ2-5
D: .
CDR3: CASIAYQETQYF
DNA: TGTGCCAGCATAGCGTACCAAGAGACCCAGTACTTC

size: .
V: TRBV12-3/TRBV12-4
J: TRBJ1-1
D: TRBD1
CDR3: CAISTGGTEAFF
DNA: TGTGCCATTTCGACAGGGGGCACTGAAGCTTTCTTT

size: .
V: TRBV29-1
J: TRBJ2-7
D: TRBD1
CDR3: CSVHRQGAEEQYF
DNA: TGCAGCGTTCACCGACAGGGGGCGGAGGAGCAGTACTTC

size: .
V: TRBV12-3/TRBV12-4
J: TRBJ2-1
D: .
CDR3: CASRVGTGDEQFF
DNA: TGTGCCAGCAGAGTAGGGACGGGAGATGAGCAGTTCTTC

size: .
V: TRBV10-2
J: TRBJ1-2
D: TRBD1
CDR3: CASRSGTGSGYTF
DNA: TGCGCCAGCAGATCCGGGACAGGGTCTGGCTACACCTTC

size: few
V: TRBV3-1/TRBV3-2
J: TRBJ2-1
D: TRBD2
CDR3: CASSPSGKGNEQFF
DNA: TGTGCCAGCAGCCCTAGCGGGAAGGGGAATGAGCAGTTCTTC

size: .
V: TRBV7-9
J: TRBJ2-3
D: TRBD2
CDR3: CASSSWTSGSTDTQYF
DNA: TGTGCCAGCAGCTCCTGGACTAGCGGGAGTACAGATACGCAGTATTTT

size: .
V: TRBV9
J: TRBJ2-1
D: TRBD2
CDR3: CASSALTGGPVEQFF
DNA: TGTGCCAGCAGCGCCCTAACGGGAGGGCCGGTTGAGCAGTTCTTC

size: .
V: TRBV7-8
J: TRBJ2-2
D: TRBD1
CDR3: CASTSGTGGMGELFF
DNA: TGTGCCAGCACCTCCGGGACAGGGGGAATGGGGGAGCTGTTTTTT

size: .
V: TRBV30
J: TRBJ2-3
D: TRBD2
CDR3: CAWSELADTDTQYF
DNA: TGTGCCTGGAGTGAACTAGCGGACACAGATACGCAGTATTTT

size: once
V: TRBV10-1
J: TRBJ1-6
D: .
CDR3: CASSETTLGGSPLHF
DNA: TGCGCCAGCAGTGAAACGACCCTCGGGGGTTCACCCCTCCACTTT

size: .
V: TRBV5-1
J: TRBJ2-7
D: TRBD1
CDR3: CASSLSGGLYEQYF
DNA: TGCGCCAGCAGCCTCTCAGGGGGCCTGTACGAGCAGTACTTC

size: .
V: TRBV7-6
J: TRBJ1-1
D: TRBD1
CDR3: CASSLTGVGEAFF
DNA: TGTGCCAGCAGCCTTACAGGGGTGGGTGAAGCTTTCTTT

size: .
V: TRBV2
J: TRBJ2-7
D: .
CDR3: CASSEALDSSYEQYF
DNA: TGTGCCAGCAGTGAAGCGCTCGACAGTTCCTACGAGCAGTACTTC

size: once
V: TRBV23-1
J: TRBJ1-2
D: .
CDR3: CASSQRSPKRYGYTF
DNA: TGCGCCAGCAGTCAAAGGTCTCCCAAGAGGTATGGCTACACCTTC

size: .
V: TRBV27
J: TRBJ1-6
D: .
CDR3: CASSLWMDTSSYNSPLHF
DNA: TGTGCCAGCAGTTTATGGATGGACACGAGCTCCTATAATTCACCCCTCCACTTT

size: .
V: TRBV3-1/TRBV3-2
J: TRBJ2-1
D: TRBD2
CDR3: CASSHGTSGSNEQFF
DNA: TGTGCCAGCAGCCACGGGACTAGCGGGAGTAATGAGCAGTTCTTC

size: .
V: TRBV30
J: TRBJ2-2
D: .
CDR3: CAWSGGGVDAGELFF
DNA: TGTGCCTGGAGTGGAGGGGGGGTCGACGCCGGGGAGCTGTTTTTT

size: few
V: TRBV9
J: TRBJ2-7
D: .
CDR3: CASSPRTVSTYEQYF
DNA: TGTGCCAGCAGCCCAAGGACAGTATCGACCTACGAGCAGTACTTC

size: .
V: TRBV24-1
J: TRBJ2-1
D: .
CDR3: CATSDLNGFADEQFF
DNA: TGTGCCACCAGTGATTTGAACGGGTTTGCGGATGAGCAGTTCTTC

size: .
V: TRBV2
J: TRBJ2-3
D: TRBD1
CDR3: CASSEVTPATGADTQYF
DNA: TGTGCCAGCAGTGAAGTGACCCCGGCAACAGGGGCAGATACGCAGTATTTT

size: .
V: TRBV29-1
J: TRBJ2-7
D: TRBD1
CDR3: CSVEVGTVSYEQYF
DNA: TGCAGCGTTGAAGTCGGGACAGTGTCCTACGAGCAGTACTTC

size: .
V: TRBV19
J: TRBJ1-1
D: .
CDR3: CASREGSLGAFF
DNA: TGTGCCAGTAGGGAGGGGTCCCTAGGAGCTTTCTTT

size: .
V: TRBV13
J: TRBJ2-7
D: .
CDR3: CASSFGGDEQYF
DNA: TGTGCCAGCAGCTTCGGAGGGGACGAGCAGTACTTC

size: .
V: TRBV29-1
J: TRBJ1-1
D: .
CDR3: CSVRSNTEAFF
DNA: TGCAGCGTTCGGTCGAACACTGAAGCTTTCTTT

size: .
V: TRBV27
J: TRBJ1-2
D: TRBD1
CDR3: CASSSVAQGGSGYTF
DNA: TGTGCCAGCAGTTCGGTGGCGCAGGGGGGATCCGGCTACACCTTC